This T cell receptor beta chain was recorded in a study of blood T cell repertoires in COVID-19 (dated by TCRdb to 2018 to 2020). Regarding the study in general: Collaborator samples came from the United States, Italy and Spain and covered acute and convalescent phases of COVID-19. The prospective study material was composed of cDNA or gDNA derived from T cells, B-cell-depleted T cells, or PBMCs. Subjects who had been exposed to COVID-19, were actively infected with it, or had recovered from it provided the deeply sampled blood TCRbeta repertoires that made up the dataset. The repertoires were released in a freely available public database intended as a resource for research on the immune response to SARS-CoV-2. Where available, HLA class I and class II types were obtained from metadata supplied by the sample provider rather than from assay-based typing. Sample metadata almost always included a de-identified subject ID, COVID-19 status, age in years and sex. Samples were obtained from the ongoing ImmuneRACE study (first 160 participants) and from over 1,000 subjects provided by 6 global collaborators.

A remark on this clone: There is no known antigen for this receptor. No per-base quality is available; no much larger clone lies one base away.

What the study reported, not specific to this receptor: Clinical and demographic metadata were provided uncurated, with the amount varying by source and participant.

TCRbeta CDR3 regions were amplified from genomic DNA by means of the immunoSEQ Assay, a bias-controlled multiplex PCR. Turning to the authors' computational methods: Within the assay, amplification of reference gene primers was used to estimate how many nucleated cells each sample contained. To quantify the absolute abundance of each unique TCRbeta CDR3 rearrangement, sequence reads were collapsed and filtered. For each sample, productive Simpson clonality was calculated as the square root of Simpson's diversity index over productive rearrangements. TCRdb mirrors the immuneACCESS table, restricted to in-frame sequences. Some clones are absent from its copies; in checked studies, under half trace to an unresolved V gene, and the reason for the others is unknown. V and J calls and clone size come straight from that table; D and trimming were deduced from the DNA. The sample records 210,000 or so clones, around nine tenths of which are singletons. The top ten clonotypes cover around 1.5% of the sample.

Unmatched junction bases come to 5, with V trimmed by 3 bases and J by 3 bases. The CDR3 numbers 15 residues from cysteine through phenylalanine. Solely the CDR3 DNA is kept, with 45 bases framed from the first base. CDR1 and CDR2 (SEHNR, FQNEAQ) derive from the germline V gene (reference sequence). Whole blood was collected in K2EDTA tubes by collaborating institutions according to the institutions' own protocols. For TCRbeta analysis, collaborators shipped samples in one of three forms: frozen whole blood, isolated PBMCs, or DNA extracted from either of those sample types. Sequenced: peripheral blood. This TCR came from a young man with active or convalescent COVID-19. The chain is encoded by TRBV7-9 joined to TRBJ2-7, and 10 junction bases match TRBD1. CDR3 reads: CASSFPDRGVYEQYF. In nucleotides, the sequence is TGTGCCAGCAGCTTTCCGGACAGGGGGGTCTACGAGCAGTACTTC.